This T cell receptor beta chain is drawn from a study of blood T cell repertoires in COVID-19. Study information: PBMCs, B-cell-depleted T cells, or T cells provided the cDNA or gDNA that made up the material.

TCRdb keeps only in-frame clones here, not all; method: immunoSEQ multiplex PCR. The sample lists 100,000 to 150,000 clones, 85% occurring once. The CDR3 is made up of 13 amino acids. The V gene lost 5 bases and the J gene lost 7 bases, with 13 bases spanning the gap. CDR1 and CDR2 from the germline V gene are KGHSH and LQKENI. The J gene is TRBJ2-3, the V gene TRBV18; TRBD2 is a possible D gene (6 bases). This TCR derives from an elderly man with active or convalescent COVID-19. The specimen was peripheral blood. CDR3 bases: TGTGCCAGCTCAAGAGGCGGGGAGAATACGCAGTATTTT. This gives the protein CASSRGGENTQYF.